These 7 T cell receptor beta chains came from one sample sequenced in a study of response to subunit inactivated influenza vaccine. TCRdb reanalysed the RT-PCR reads using MiXCR and keeps one entry per CDR3 protein. The table shows roughly 460,000 distinct CDR3 sequences, with over 9.5% occurring only once. This specimen was PBMCs from blood, taken 35 to 45 days after vaccination. The receptors derive from a man in his forties or fifties who received an inactivated influenza vaccine.

The V gene is TRBV30, the J gene TRBJ1-6; TRBD1 matches at 8 bases. V lost 5 bases to trimming and J lost 10 bases; unmatched junction nucleotides: 16. The germline V gene encodes CDR1 GTSNPN and CDR2 SVGIG (reference sequence). The length of the CDR3 is 16 residues. The DNA of the CDR3 is TGTGCCTGGGGGTATGGTTGGACAGGGAGCAAGTCACCCCTCCACTTT. Protein product: CAWGYGWTGSKSPLHF. Full variable domain (outside the CDR3, taken from reference TRBV30 and TRBJ1-6): SQTIHQWPATLVQPVGSPLSLECTVEGTSNPNLYWYRQAAGRGLQLLFYSVGIGQISSEVPQNLSASRPQDRQFILSSKKLLLSDSGFYLCAWGYGWTGSKSPLHFGNGTRLTVT.

The V gene is TRBV23-1, the J gene TRBJ1-5, with D perhaps matching TRBD1 (5 bases). TRBV23-1 is classed as an ORF, of uncertain function. V lost 5 bases and J 4 bases, leaving 12 bases between the germline ends. CDR3 length: 14 amino acids. CDR3 protein: CASSMQGLNQPQHF. As DNA, the CDR3 is TGCGCCAGCAGTATGCAGGGTCTTAATCAGCCCCAGCATTTT.

This clonotype was seen a handful of times. This rearrangement joins TRBV5-1 to TRBJ1-1; 9 bases align to TRBD1. With V trimmed by 8 bases and J by 0 bases, 11 bases remained unmatched. This CDR3 has 16 residues. Germline V CDR1 and CDR2: SGHRS, YFSETQ. The CDR3 DNA sequence: TGCGCCAGTAAACAGGGGGCCTCTAATATGAACACTGAAGCTTTCTTT. Protein: CASKQGASNMNTEAFF.

This clonotype was seen ten or more times. The J gene is TRBJ2-5, the V gene TRBV6-1; 7 positions agree with TRBD2. The germline gives CDR1 MNHNS, CDR2 SASEGT. There are 17 residues in the CDR3. V lost 5 bases to trimming and J lost 5 bases; unmatched junction nucleotides: 17. CDR3: CASSQASFVGGTETQYF. CDR3 DNA sequence: TGTGCCAGCAGTCAGGCCAGTTTCGTGGGGGGGACGGAGACCCAGTACTTC.

This clonotype came up a few times. The chain combines TRBV5-1 with TRBJ2-1; maybe TRBD1 (5 bases). The CDR3 is 11 amino acids. CDR1 is SGHRS and CDR2 is YFSETQ in the germline V gene. Trimming pared 2 bases from V and 14 bases from J, leaving 11 bases between. CDR3 sequence (DNA): TGCGCCAGCAGCTTTAGGGGTAGGGAGTTCTTC. Translated, it gives CASSFRGREFF.

This clonotype has a count of ten or more. The V gene is TRBV12-3 or TRBV12-4, the J gene TRBJ2-3; D not resolved. The V end lost 3 bases, the J end lost 1 base, and 8 bases lay between the germline ends. The CDR3 is 14 residues long. CDR3 in DNA: TGTGCCAGCAGTTTCCGGCACGGCACAGATACGCAGTATTTT. Its protein is CASSFRHGTDTQYF.

CDR3 bases: TGTGCCAGCAGCTTTCAATCAGTCTACAATGAGCAGTTCTTC. Amino acids: CASSFQSVYNEQFF. The gene calls are TRBV5-5 and TRBJ2-1; no definite D call. V lost 2 bases, J lost 3 bases, and 9 bases lay in between. The CDR3 has 14 residues. Germline-derived CDR1 and CDR2 are SGHKS and YYEKEE (reference sequence). Complete variable domain (other parts from reference TRBV5-5 and TRBJ2-1): DAGVTQSPTHLIKTRGQQVTLRCSPISGHKSVSWYQQVLGQGPQFIFQYYEKEERGRGNFPDRFSARQFPNYSSELNVNALLLGDSALYLCASSFQSVYNEQFFGPGTRLTVL.